This TCR beta chain was identified in a study of technical replicates of blood from a few donors. Sequenced by immunoSEQ multiplex PCR; TCRdb stores in-frame clones only, minus some. The sample gives roughly 13,000 clones, roughly 84% of which show up once; approximately 11% is in the top ten. V was clipped by 5 bases and J by 3 bases; unmatched bases: 8. The CDR3 sequence is 14 residues long. Germline V gives CDR1 GTSNPN, CDR2 SVGIG (reference sequence). The clonotype was recovered from a human donor in good health. The source material was PBMCs. The genes are TRBV30 and TRBJ2-7; 9 bases map to TRBD2. Here the CDR3 reads CAWRGTSGLYEQYF. The CDR3 nucleotides read TGTGCCTGGCGGGGCACTAGCGGGCTCTACGAGCAGTACTTC.